Below, one T cell receptor (beta chain) is given with its context. This specimen comes from a study of blood T cell repertoires in COVID-19. At the level of the study: Samples taken during acute and convalescent COVID-19 were collected in the United States, Italy and Spain. PBMCs, B-cell-depleted T cells, or T cells provided the cDNA or gDNA that made up the material.

V lost 4 bases, J lost 2 bases, and 16 bases lay in between. The CDR3 has 16 residues. Germline CDR1 MNHNS, CDR2 SASEGT. Authors' methods: Amplification from reference gene primers served as the basis for estimated nucleated cell counts. Sequencing was performed with immunoSEQ multiplex PCR; in TCRdb, only in-frame clones are kept and a portion is missing. The DNA was the basis for D and trimming; V, J and clone size are from that table. Seen here are roughly 200,000 clones, about four fifths observed once, and the top ten hold under 8%. The receptor was isolated from a man in his 60s with acute or convalescent COVID-19. The gene calls are TRBV6-1 and TRBJ2-3; maybe TRBD2 (7 bases). Specimen: peripheral blood. The CDR3 protein is CASSGFRGGPTDTQYF. CDR3 in DNA: TGTGCCAGCAGTGGGTTTCGCGGGGGCCCCACAGATACGCAGTATTTT.